The sequence of this TCR beta chain was determined in a study of beta chain features in type 1 diabetes. The CDR3 has 16 residues. Germline V gene lookup returns CDR1 SGHRS and CDR2 YFSETQ. V shed 2 bases and J 7 bases; nucleotides not matched to a gene: 5. Every bit of the isolated RNA underwent reverse transcription, so sequencing read expressed TCRB transcripts. Assay: immunoSEQ multiplex PCR; the TCRdb copy retains only in-frame clones and omits some. The sample has about 59,000 clones; over 50% are singletons. The TCR was taken from a young woman in good health. The chain employs TRBV5-1 and TRBJ2-1; 14 nucleotides line up with TRBD2. The sequenced material came from Tregs from blood. In DNA form, the CDR3 reads TGCGCCAGCAGCTTCCCGGGACTAGCGGGAGTAAATGAGCAGTTCTTC. Its translation is CASSFPGLAGVNEQFF.